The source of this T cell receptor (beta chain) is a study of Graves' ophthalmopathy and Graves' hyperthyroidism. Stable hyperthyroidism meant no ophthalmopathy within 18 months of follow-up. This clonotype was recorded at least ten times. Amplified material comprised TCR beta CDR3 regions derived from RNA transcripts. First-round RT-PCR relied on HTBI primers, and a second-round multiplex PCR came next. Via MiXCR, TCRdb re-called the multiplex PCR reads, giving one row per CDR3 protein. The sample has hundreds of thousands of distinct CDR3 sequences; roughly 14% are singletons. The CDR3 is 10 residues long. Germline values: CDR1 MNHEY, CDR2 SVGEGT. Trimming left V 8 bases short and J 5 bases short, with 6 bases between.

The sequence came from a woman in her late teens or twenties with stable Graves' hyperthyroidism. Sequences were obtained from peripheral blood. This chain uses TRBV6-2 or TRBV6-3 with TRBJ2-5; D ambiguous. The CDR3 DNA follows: TGTGCCAGCGGAATGGAGACCCAGTACTTC. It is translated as CASGMETQYF.